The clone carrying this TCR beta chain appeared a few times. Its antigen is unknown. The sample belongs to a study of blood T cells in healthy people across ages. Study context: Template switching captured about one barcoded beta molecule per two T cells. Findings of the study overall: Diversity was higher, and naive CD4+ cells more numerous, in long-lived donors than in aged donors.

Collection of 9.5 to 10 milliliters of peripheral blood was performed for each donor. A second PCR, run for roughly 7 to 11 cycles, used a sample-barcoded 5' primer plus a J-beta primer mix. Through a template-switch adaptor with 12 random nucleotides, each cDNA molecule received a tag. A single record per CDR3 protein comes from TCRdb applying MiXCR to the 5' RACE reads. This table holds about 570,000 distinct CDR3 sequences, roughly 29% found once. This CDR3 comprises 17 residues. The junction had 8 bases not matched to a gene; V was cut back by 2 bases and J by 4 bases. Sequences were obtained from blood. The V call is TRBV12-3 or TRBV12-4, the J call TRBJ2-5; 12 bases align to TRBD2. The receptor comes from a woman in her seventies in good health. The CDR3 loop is CASSLTTSGLAGETQYF. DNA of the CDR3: TGTGCCAGCAGTTTAACAACCTCGGGACTAGCGGGAGAGACCCAGTACTTC.